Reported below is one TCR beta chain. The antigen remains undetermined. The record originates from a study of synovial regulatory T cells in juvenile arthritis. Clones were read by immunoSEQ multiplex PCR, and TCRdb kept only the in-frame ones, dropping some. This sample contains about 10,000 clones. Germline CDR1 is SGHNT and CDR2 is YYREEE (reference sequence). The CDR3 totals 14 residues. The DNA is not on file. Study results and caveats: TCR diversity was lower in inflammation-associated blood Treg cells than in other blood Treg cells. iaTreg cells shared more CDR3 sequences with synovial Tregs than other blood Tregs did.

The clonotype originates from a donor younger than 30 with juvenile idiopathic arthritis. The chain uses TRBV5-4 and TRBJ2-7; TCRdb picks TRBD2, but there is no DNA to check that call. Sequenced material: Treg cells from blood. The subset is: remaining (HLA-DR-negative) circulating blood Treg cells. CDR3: CASSTGTSDYEQYF. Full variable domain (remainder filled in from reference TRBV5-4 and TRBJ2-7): ETGVTQSPTHLIKTRGQQVTLRCSSQSGHNTVSWYQQALGQGPQFIFQYYREEENGRGNFPPRFSGLQFPNYSSELNVNALELDDSALYLCASSTGTSDYEQYFGPGTRLTVT.